These 23 T cell receptor beta chains came from one sample sequenced in a study of immune heterogeneity within non-small cell lung tumors. The TCR beta CDR3 region underwent multiplex PCR amplification with 32 V and 13 J primers. TCRdb reprocessed the multiplex PCR reads with MiXCR, giving one entry per CDR3 protein. The top ten clones hold 3.5% to 4.5% of a sample with about 22,000 distinct CDR3 sequences, around 26% of them seen once. Genomic DNA from bulk tumor acted as the template, and 600 ng was loaded per sample. The authors collected several far-apart biopsies from each primary tumor during surgery. Enrolled individuals presented with untreated, newly diagnosed non-small cell lung cancer and received curative surgery. The material sequenced was lung tumor tissue. The receptor set was obtained from a man between 35 and 55 years old with non-small cell lung cancer.

V gene TRBV9 combines with J gene TRBJ2-5; a weak D match, TRBD1 (5 bases). The germline CDR1 and CDR2 sequences are SGDLS and YYNGEE. The CDR3 has 15 residues. Trimming cost V 0 bases and J 2 bases, with 11 bases left between them. This CDR3 is CASSVAQGLQETQYF. Written as DNA, the CDR3 is TGTGCCAGCAGCGTAGCCCAGGGCCTACAAGAGACCCAGTACTTC.

V usage is TRBV20-1 and J usage is TRBJ1-2; 9 bases are shared with TRBD1. Germline CDR1 is DFQATT and CDR2 is SNEGSKA (reference sequence). This CDR3 spans 13 amino acids. Germline trimming cut 6 bases from V and 7 bases from J; bases unmatched to any gene: 9. CDR3 region: CSAPDRGGFGYTF. DNA for the CDR3: TGCAGTGCACCGGACAGGGGAGGCTTTGGCTACACCTTC.

As concerns this clonotype: A read error may be the cause here, since a much bigger clone is one base away. The chain combines TRBV11-2 with TRBJ1-2; no definite D call. Germline CDR1 and CDR2: SGHAT and FQNNGV. This CDR3 contains 13 residues. Trimming took 6 bases from V and 8 from J, leaving 16 bases between them. The chain's CDR3 is CASRFTEGRGYTF. CDR3 coding DNA: TGTGCCAGCAGATTCACAGAAGGGCGAGGCTACACCTTC.

This clonotype was counted at least ten times. The J gene is TRBJ1-5, the V gene TRBV6-1; 7 bases map to TRBD1. This CDR3 has 14 amino acids. With V trimmed by 6 bases and J by 3 bases, 5 bases remained unmatched. CDR1 is MNHNS and CDR2 is SASEGT in the germline V gene. In nucleotides, the CDR3 is TGTGCCAGCAGCCCGGGACAGATCAATCAGCCCCAGCATTTT. Protein: CASSPGQINQPQHF.

This clonotype was observed a handful of times. V is TRBV5-6 and J is TRBJ2-7; D is possibly TRBD1 (6 bases). With 3 bases removed from V and 3 bases from J, the gap between germline ends came to 10 bases. CDR3 size: 13 residues. Germline-derived CDR1 and CDR2 are SGHDT and YYEEEE. The CDR3 spells CASSWATGYEQYF. The CDR3 coding sequence is TGTGCCAGCAGCTGGGCGACAGGCTACGAGCAGTACTTC.

This clonotype occurred many times. The CDR3 protein is CAWRESVQFNYGYTF. The CDR3 DNA follows: TGTGCCTGGAGAGAATCGGTACAATTTAACTATGGCTACACCTTC. This chain uses TRBV30 with TRBJ1-2; no clear D. Germline V lookup: CDR1 GTSNPN, CDR2 SVGIG (reference sequence). V lost 3 bases and J 1 base, leaving 15 bases between the germline ends. The CDR3 runs 15 residues.

As concerns this clonotype: With a much larger clone just one base away, this may be a read error. This chain links TRBV7-6 with TRBJ2-3, with TRBD1 matching 8 bases. The CDR3 length is 13 residues. Germline trimming cut 8 bases from V and 4 bases from J; bases unmatched to any gene: 5. Germline lookup yields CDR1 SGHVS and CDR2 FNYEAQ. CDR3: CASGPQGADTQYF. CDR3 DNA sequence: TGTGCCAGCGGCCCACAGGGGGCAGATACGCAGTATTTT.

This clonotype occurred a few times. The rearrangement links TRBV12-3 or TRBV12-4 to TRBJ1-6; 8 positions agree with TRBD1. Trimming removed 4 bases from V and 10 bases from J; junction bases left unmatched: 9. The CDR3 extends over 15 amino acids. Here the CDR3 DNA reads TGTGCCAGCAGTTCCGGGACAGGACTCAGATCACCCCTCCACTTT. It translates to CASSSGTGLRSPLHF.

This clonotype was detected ten times or more. This chain connects TRBV18 to TRBJ2-2, with 9 bases fitting TRBD2. Germline V gene lookup returns CDR1 KGHSH and CDR2 LQKENI. Trimming took 10 bases from V and 8 from J; bases not matched to a gene: 5. The CDR3 runs 12 residues. CDR3 DNA sequence: TGTGCCACCATAGCGGGAGCTGGGGAGCTGTTTTTT. Its translation is CATIAGAGELFF.

This sequence joins TRBV7-2 and TRBJ2-5; unclear D gene. CDR1 and CDR2 (germline): SGHTA, FQGNSA. The V end was cut by 1 base, the J end by 5 bases, with 8 bases between. The CDR3 consists of 13 residues. The CDR3 DNA reads TGTGCCAGCAGCTTAGAACAGAGGGAGACCCAGTACTTC. Its translation is CASSLEQRETQYF.

In its sample, this clonotype ranks as medium-sized. This CDR3 reads CASRLRYSAYEQYF. CDR3 DNA: TGTGCCAGCAGACTCAGGTACTCGGCCTACGAGCAGTACTTC. The chain combines TRBV6-2 or TRBV6-3 with TRBJ2-7; D gene uncertain. Per germline, CDR1 MNHEY and CDR2 SVGEGT. The CDR3 is 14 amino acids. Trimming stripped 6 bases from V and 2 bases from J, with 14 bases between.

Sample share makes this clonotype medium-sized. CDR3 in DNA: TGTGCCAGCTCCAGGGGACTTGGGAACACAGATACGCAGTATTTT. Translation: CASSRGLGNTDTQYF. This chain links TRBV7-3 with TRBJ2-3; D tentatively reads TRBD1 or TRBD2 (6 bases each). The V and J ends lost 8 bases and 2 bases respectively, with 17 bases between them. The CDR3 loop spans 15 amino acids. Per the germline V gene, CDR1 is SGHTA and CDR2 is FQGTGA.

This chain uses TRBV7-2 with TRBJ1-1; no clear D gene. This CDR3 has 13 residues. V lost 2 bases and J lost 3, with 7 bases in between. CDR1 is SGHTA and CDR2 is FQGNSA in the germline V gene. This CDR3 reads CASSLSRDTEAFF. The DNA for the CDR3 is TGTGCCAGCAGCTTATCCCGGGACACTGAAGCTTTCTTT. The variable domain in full, with the rest retrieved from reference TRBV7-2 and TRBJ1-1, is GAGVSQSPSNKVTEKGKDVELRCDPISGHTALYWYRQSLGQGLEFLIYFQGNSAPDKSGLPSDRFSAERTGGSVSTLTIQRTQQEDSAVYLCASSLSRDTEAFFGQGTRLTVV.

This clonotype appeared a few times. DNA for the CDR3: TGTGCCAGCAGTTACCTAGACAGGGTAACTGAAGCTTTCTTT. Its translation is CASSYLDRVTEAFF. This sequence joins TRBV6-2 or TRBV6-3 and TRBJ1-1; the match to TRBD1 covers 7 bases. Germline V gene sequence: CDR1 MNHEY, CDR2 SVGEGT. This CDR3 region has 14 residues. V lost 2 bases and J lost 5; bases outside the gene matches: 5.

The CDR3 coding sequence is TGTGCCAGCAGCTTAGCGTTGGGGAAAGGGCACTCCTACGAGCAGTACTTC. Encoded protein: CASSLALGKGHSYEQYF. This sequence joins TRBV7-9 and TRBJ2-7; D is ambiguous. V lost 0 bases and J lost 0, with 15 bases in between. CDR3 length: 17 residues. Germline V lookup: CDR1 SEHNR, CDR2 FQNEAQ (reference sequence).

Details on this clonotype: Possible read error: a much larger clone is one base away. The gene calls are TRBV20-1 and TRBJ2-1; possibly TRBD1 for D (6 bases). Germline-derived CDR1 and CDR2 are DFQATT and SNEGSKA (reference sequence). The CDR3 contains 13 residues. The CDR3 DNA reads as TGCAGTGCTACCCATACAGGGTTCAATGAGCAGTTATTC. Translation: CSATHTGFNEQLF.

With respect to this clonotype: One end of the junction fails to match germline, which may point to a read error. The rearrangement uses TRBV11-2 and TRBJ1-1; no definite D call. Germline V gene sequence: CDR1 SGHAT, CDR2 FQNNGV. The CDR3 totals 13 residues. CDR3 amino acids: CTSSLGWDTEAFF. The CDR3 nucleotides are TGTACCAGCAGCTTAGGGTGGGACACTGAAGCTTTCTTT.

This clonotype was counted at least ten times. The rearrangement uses TRBV2 and TRBJ2-7, with TRBD2 matching 8 bases. The CDR3 loop spans 14 amino acids. Germline V gives CDR1 SNHLY, CDR2 FYNNEI. With 6 bases clipped from V and 0 bases from J, the junction kept 4 bases outside the gene matches. The CDR3 is CASRVGTSSYEQYF. For the CDR3, the DNA is TGTGCCAGCAGAGTAGGGACTAGCTCCTACGAGCAGTACTTC.

This clonotype was observed at least ten times. The chain uses TRBV2 and TRBJ2-7, with 10 bases matching TRBD1. The V gene end was trimmed by 6 bases and the J gene end by 2 bases; junction bases not matched to a gene: 7. Germline CDR1 reads SNHLY; CDR2 reads FYNNEI. The CDR3 is 15 amino acids. CDR3 protein: CASSDTGTGAYEQYF. DNA of the CDR3: TGTGCCAGCAGCGACACCGGGACAGGGGCCTACGAGCAGTACTTC.

Comment on this clonotype: This could be a read error, since a much larger clone is one nucleotide away. This chain uses TRBV18 with TRBJ1-1, with D possibly TRBD1 on 5 matching bases. Germline V gives CDR1 KGHSH, CDR2 LQKENI. The CDR3 is 14 amino acids. The V end lost 4 bases, the J end lost 5 bases, and 14 bases lay between the germline ends. The CDR3 DNA sequence: TGTGCCAGCTCACTTCAGGGTTGCGGGACTGAAGCTTTCTTT. Its protein product is CASSLQGCGTEAFF.

The chain has TRBV5-4 and TRBJ2-7, with D hard to call. Per the germline V gene, CDR1 is SGHNT and CDR2 is YYREEE (reference sequence). Deletions cut 4 bases from V and 4 bases from J, with 9 bases between. This CDR3 spans 12 amino acids. CDR3 loop: CASSLDGYEQYF. CDR3 coding DNA: TGTGCCAGCAGCCTCGACGGGTACGAGCAGTACTTC.

The sample holds many counts of this clonotype. The chain employs TRBV19 and TRBJ1-3; D call uncertain. The V end lost 9 bases, the J end lost 0 bases, and 18 bases lay between the germline ends. The V gene's germline CDR1 is LNHDA and CDR2 SQIVND (reference sequence). This CDR3 comprises 16 residues. CDR3 residues: CASSPGNIRSGNTIYF. The DNA of the CDR3 is TGTGCCAGCAGCCCGGGGAACATACGCTCTGGAAACACCATATATTTT.

A word on this clonotype: A much larger clone differs by one base, so this may be a read error. A read error is likely, as this CDR3 ends without the conserved phenylalanine or tryptophan. The rearrangement joins TRBV20-1 to TRBJ1-5; 7 positions match TRBD1. J lost 5 bases, V lost 1 base, and 2 bases had no gene match. The length of the CDR3 is 13 residues. Germline V gene sequence: CDR1 DFQATT, CDR2 SNEGSKA (reference sequence). The CDR3 coding sequence is TGCAGTGCTAGAGGGACAGGTTATCAGCCCCAGCATTCT. Translating it yields CSARGTGYQPQHS.